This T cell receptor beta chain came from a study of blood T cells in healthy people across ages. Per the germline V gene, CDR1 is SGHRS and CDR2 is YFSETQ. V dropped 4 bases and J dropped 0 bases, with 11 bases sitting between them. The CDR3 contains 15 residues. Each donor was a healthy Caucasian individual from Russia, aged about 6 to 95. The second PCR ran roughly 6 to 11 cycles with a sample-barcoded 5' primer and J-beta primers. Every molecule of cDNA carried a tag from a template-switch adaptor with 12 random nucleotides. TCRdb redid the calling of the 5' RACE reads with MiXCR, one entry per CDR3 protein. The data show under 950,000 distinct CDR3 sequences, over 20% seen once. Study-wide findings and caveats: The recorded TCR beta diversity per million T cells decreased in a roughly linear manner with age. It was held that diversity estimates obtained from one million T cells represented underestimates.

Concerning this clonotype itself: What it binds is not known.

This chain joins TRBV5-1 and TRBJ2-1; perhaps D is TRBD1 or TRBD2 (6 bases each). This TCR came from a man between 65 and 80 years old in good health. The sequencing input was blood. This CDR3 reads CASSRGPDSYNEQFF. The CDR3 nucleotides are TGCGCCAGCAGCCGGGGGCCAGACTCCTACAATGAGCAGTTCTTC.